This T cell receptor beta chain was sequenced for a study of T cell changes during pregnancy in multiple sclerosis. Sequenced by immunoSEQ multiplex PCR; TCRdb stores in-frame clones only, minus some. The sample has 35,000 to 40,000 clones, 91% seen once. The source of this sequence is a female donor with multiple sclerosis, enrolled in a pregnancy study. This specimen consisted of CD8+ T cells from peripheral blood mononuclear cells, obtained in the second trimester of pregnancy.

The CDR3 DNA is TGCGCCAGCAGCCAACAGTTAGACAGGAACACTGAAGCTTTCTTT. Protein sequence: CASSQQLDRNTEAFF. The chain joins TRBV4-1 to TRBJ1-1, with D tentatively TRBD1 (5 bases). This CDR3 region has 15 residues. Trimming left V 2 bases short and J 1 base short, with 11 bases between. Germline assignment: CDR1 MGHRA and CDR2 YSYEKL.